This T cell receptor beta chain was sequenced for a study of shared clonotypes between healthy human individuals. TCRdb's copy holds only in-frame clones and misses some; the assay was immunoSEQ multiplex PCR. The sample lists about 580,000 clones; roughly 98% were seen once. CD45RO-negative, CCR7-selected cells formed the naive CD8 fraction, which excluded terminally differentiated effector memory CD45RA+ cells. The V end lost 5 bases, the J end lost 7 bases, and 17 bases lay between the germline ends. CDR1 and CDR2 (germline): SEHNR, FQNEAQ (reference sequence). This CDR3 comprises 15 residues. The chain recombines TRBV7-9 with TRBJ1-4; D may be TRBD1 (6 bases). This sequence was found in a man aged 25-40 years in good health. Sequencing was carried out using naive CD8+ T cells sorted from blood. CDR3 sequence: CASSLQQGLLEKLFF. The CDR3 nucleotides are TGTGCCAGCAGCCTACAACAGGGCTTACTTGAAAAACTGTTTTTT.